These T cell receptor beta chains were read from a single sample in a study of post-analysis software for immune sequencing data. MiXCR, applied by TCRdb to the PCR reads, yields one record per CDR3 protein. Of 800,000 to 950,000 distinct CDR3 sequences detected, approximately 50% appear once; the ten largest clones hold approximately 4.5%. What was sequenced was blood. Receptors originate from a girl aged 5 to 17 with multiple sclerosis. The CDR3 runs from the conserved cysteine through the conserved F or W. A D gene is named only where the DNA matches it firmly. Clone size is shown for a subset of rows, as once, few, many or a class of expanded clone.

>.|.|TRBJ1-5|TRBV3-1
CASSAEATNQPQHF
TGTGCCAGCAGCGCCGAGGCGACTAATCAGCCCCAGCATTTT
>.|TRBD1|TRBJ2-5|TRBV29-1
CSVGGAYRGPQETQYF
TGCAGCGTTGGGGGGGCTTACAGGGGGCCCCAAGAGACCCAGTACTTC
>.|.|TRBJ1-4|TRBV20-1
CSARESKYNEQFFGPGNEKLFF
.
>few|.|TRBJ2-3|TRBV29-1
CSVGKAGLSTDTQYF
TGCAGCGTTGGCAAGGCAGGGCTGTCCACAGATACGCAGTATTTT
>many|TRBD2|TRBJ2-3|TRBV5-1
CASSLGLAGSTDTQYF
TGTGCCAGCAGCTTAGGACTAGCGGGGAGCACAGATACGCAGTATTTT
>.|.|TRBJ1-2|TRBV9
CASSVETGTVAYGYTF
TGTGCCAGCAGCGTAGAAACAGGGACCGTAGCCTATGGCTACACCTTC
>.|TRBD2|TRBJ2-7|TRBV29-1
CSVAGTSGFYEQYF
TGCAGCGTTGCCGGGACTAGCGGTTTCTACGAGCAGTACTTC
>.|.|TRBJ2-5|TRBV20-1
CSAPWVGGQETQYF
TGCAGTGCCCCCTGGGTGGGCGGGCAAGAGACCCAGTACTTC
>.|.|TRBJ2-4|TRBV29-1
CSVEDWAGDSTNIQYF
TGCAGCGTTGAAGATTGGGCAGGGGATAGTACAAACATTCAGTACTTC
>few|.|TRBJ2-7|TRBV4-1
CASSQDYWRGNEQYF
TGCGCCAGCAGCCAAGATTACTGGAGGGGGAACGAGCAGTACTTC
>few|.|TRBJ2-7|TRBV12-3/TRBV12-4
CASSLRSGSYEQYF
TGTGCCAGCAGTCTCCGGTCAGGCTCCTACGAGCAGTACTTC
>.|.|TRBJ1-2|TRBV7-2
CASKTLDYGYTF
TGTGCCAGCAAAACCCTGGACTATGGCTACACCTTC
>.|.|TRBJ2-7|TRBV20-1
CSARDKSGESFYEQYF
TGCAGTGCTAGAGATAAATCGGGGGAAAGCTTCTACGAGCAGTACTTC
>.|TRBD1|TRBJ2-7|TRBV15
CATSGRDREYEQYF
TGTGCCACCAGCGGCCGGGACAGGGAGTACGAGCAGTACTTC
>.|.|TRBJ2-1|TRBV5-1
CASSLGQGLSEQFF
TGCGCCAGCAGCTTGGGGCAGGGGTTGAGTGAGCAGTTCTTC
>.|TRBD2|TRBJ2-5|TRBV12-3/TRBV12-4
CASSRTSGSKTQYF
TGTGCCAGCAGTAGGACTAGCGGGAGCAAGACCCAGTACTTC
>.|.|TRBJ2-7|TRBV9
CASSPAEDSYEQYF
TGTGCCAGCAGCCCCGCGGAGGACTCCTACGAGCAGTACTTC
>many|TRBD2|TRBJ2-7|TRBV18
CASSPAGAWEQYF
TGTGCCAGCTCACCGGCGGGAGCTTGGGAGCAGTACTTC
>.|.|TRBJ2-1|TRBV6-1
CASSEGRREFF
TGTGCCAGCAGTGAAGGCCGAAGGGAGTTCTTC
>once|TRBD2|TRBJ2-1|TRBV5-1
CASSLRGTSGILKRFF
TGCGCCAGCAGCTTGAGGGGGACTAGCGGGATCCTAAAAAGGTTCTTC
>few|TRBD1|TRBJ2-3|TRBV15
CATADRDTDTQYF
TGTGCCACCGCAGACAGGGACACAGATACGCAGTATTTT
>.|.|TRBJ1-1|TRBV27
CASGRGGRTEAFF
TGTGCCAGCGGGCGGGGGGGTCGCACTGAAGCTTTCTTT
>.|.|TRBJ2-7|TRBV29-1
CSVGGLSYEQYF
TGCAGCGTTGGGGGACTTTCCTACGAGCAGTACTTC
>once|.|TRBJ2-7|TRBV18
CVSSLGGPGYEQYF
TGTGTCAGCTCACTCGGGGGGCCGGGGTACGAGCAGTACTTC
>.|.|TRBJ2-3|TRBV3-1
CASSQDHGGYTQYF
TGTGCCAGCAGCCAAGATCATGGGGGCTATACGCAGTATTTT
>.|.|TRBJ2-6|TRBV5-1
CASSLFLSRSGANVLTF
TGCGCCAGCAGCTTGTTTCTCAGTCGCTCTGGGGCCAACGTCCTGACTTTC
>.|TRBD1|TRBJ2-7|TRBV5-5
CARWDRPGEQYF
TGTGCCAGGTGGGACAGACCGGGCGAGCAGTACTTC
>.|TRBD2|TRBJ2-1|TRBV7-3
CASSPGTSGTNEQFF
TGTGCCAGCAGCCCAGGGACTAGCGGGACCAATGAGCAGTTCTTC
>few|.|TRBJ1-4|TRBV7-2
CASSLGRYEKLFF
TGTGCCAGCAGCTTAGGGCGGTACGAAAAACTGTTTTTT
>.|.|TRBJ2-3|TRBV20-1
CSAAVGDTQYF
TGCAGTGCCGCGGTTGGGGATACGCAGTATTTT
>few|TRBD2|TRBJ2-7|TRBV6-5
CASSYRAGRAEDYEQYF
TGTGCCAGCAGTTACCGGGCCGGGAGGGCCGAGGACTACGAGCAGTACTTC
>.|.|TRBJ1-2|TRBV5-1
CASGDGDGYTF
TGCGCCAGCGGGGACGGGGATGGCTACACCTTC
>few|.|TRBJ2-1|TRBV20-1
CSAAMDFSYNEQFF
TGCAGTGCTGCAATGGACTTCTCCTACAATGAGCAGTTCTTC
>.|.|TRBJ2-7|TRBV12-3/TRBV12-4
CASRHAGRTYEQYF
TGTGCCAGCAGGCACGCGGGACGGACCTACGAGCAGTACTTC
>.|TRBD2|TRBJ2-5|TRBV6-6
CASRTAGGDNEQYF
TGTGCCAGCAGAACAGCGGGAGGGGACAATGAGCAGTACTTC
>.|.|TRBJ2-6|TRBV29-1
CSVDGRSSGANVLTF
TGCAGCGTTGATGGGCGAAGCTCTGGGGCCAACGTCCTGACTTTC
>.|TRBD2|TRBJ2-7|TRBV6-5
CASKPPGSGNHEQYF
TGTGCCAGCAAACCCCCAGGGAGCGGGAATCACGAGCAGTACTTC
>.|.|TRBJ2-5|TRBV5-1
CASSSGQLYQETQYF
TGCGCCAGCAGCTCCGGACAGTTGTACCAAGAGACCCAGTACTTC
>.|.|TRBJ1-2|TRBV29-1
CSVSQGPGYTF
TGCAGCGTTTCACAGGGACCTGGCTACACCTTC
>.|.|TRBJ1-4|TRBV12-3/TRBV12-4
CASSSQVNEKLFF
TGTGCCAGCAGTTCACAGGTTAATGAAAAACTGTTTTTT
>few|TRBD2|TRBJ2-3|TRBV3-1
CASSPAGGVDTQYF
TGTGCCAGCAGCCCAGCGGGAGGGGTAGATACGCAGTATTTT
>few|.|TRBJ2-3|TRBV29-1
CSVDHWADTQYF
TGCAGCGTTGACCACTGGGCGGATACGCAGTATTTT
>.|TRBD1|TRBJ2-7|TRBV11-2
CASSFPRQGTYEQYF
TGTGCCAGCAGCTTCCCCCGACAGGGTACCTACGAGCAGTACTTC
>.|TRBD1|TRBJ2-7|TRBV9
CASSADLPGTGEYEQYF
TGTGCCAGCAGCGCAGACTTACCCGGGACAGGGGAATACGAGCAGTACTTC
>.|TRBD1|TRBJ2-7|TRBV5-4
CASSPGQRGFEQYF
TGTGCCAGCAGCCCGGGACAGAGAGGTTTCGAGCAGTACTTC
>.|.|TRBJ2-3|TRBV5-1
CASSSGTFGVSTDTQYF
TGCGCCAGCAGCTCCGGGACCTTCGGCGTTAGCACAGATACGCAGTATTTT
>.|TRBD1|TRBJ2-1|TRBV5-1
CASSDPWDRDAAMGQFF
TGCGCCAGCAGCGACCCCTGGGACAGGGATGCTGCAATGGGGCAGTTCTTC
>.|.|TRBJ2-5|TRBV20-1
CSAEIGGGLRSETQYF
TGCAGTGCAGAGATCGGTGGAGGGCTGCGGTCCGAGACCCAGTACTTC
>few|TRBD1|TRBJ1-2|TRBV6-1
CASSKFGQGAVTYGYTF
TGTGCCAGCAGTAAATTTGGACAGGGGGCCGTCACCTATGGCTACACCTTC
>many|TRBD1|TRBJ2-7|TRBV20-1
CSARQGAYEQYF
TGCAGCGCAAGACAGGGTGCCTACGAGCAGTACTTC
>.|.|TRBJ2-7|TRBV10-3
CAISDDVTYEQYF
TGTGCCATCAGTGATGATGTAACCTACGAGCAGTACTTC
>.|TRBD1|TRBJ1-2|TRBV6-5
CASSSGTGGTYGYTF
TGTGCCAGCAGCTCCGGGACAGGAGGTACCTATGGCTACACCTTC
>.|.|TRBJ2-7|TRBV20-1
CSARGAGSYEQYF
TGCAGTGCTAGAGGGGCGGGCTCCTACGAGCAGTACTTC
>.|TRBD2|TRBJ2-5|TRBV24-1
CATSDPPSGGKETQYF
TGTGCCACCAGTGACCCCCCTAGCGGGGGAAAAGAGACCCAGTACTTC
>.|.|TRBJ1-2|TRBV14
CASSRHGQGTYGYTF
TGTGCCAGCAGCCGTCATGGGCAGGGCACCTATGGCTACACCTTC
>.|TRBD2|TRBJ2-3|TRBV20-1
CSARDAGLAGGKTDTQYF
TGCAGTGCTAGAGATGCGGGACTAGCGGGGGGGAAGACAGATACGCAGTATTTT
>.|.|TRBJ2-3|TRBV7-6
CASSPPGASTDTQYF
TGTGCCAGCAGCCCACCAGGGGCCAGCACAGATACGCAGTATTTT
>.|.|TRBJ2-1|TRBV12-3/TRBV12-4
CASSNRERQFF
TGTGCCAGCAGTAACCGGGAACGGCAGTTCTTC